The 30 T cell receptor beta chains in this list originate from one sample, sequenced in a study of shared clonotypes between healthy human individuals. The naive CD8 subset, CD45RO-negative cells positively selected for CCR7, excluded terminally differentiated effector memory CD45RA+ cells. Clones were read by immunoSEQ multiplex PCR, and TCRdb kept only the in-frame ones, dropping some. This table has about 2 million clones, over 85% appearing once. Sequencing was carried out using naive CD8+ T cells sorted from blood. Source of these receptors: a man between 18 and 29 years old in good health.

V is TRBV6-6 and J is TRBJ1-5, with a possible D match to TRBD1 (6 bases). The CDR3 runs 15 residues. Germline V lookup: CDR1 MNHNY, CDR2 SVGAGI (reference sequence). V lost 5 bases to trimming and J lost 3 bases, with 14 bases between them. The CDR3 DNA reads TGTGCCAGCAGTCCGGTCGACAGGCTCAATCAGCCCCAGCATTTT. This encodes CASSPVDRLNQPQHF.

V usage is TRBV7-9 and J usage is TRBJ2-2; tentative D call: TRBD2 (5 bases). This CDR3 contains 15 residues. The V end was cut by 5 bases, the J end by 5 bases, with 15 bases between. Germline V CDR1 and CDR2: SEHNR, FQNEAQ (reference sequence). The CDR3 DNA reads TGTGCCAGCAGCCTCCAGATGAGCGGAACCGGGGAGCTGTTTTTT. The encoded protein is CASSLQMSGTGELFF.

The genes are TRBV7-2 and TRBJ2-3, with 7 bases identical to TRBD2. The germline V gene has CDR1 SGHTA and CDR2 FQGNSA. Losses at the gene ends were 1 base for V and 1 base for J; bases not matched to a gene: 8. This CDR3 has 17 residues. Written as DNA, the CDR3 is TGTGCCAGCAGCTTAGAGGTTGGGACTACCGGCACAGATACGCAGTATTTT. Its translation: CASSLEVGTTGTDTQYF.

Note on this clone: Other nucleotide sequences from this sample produce the same CDR3. The chain uses TRBV20-1 and TRBJ2-3; D gene ambiguous. In germline, CDR1 is DFQATT, CDR2 SNEGSKA (reference sequence). Trimming cost V 4 bases and J 2 bases, with 1 base left between them. The CDR3 is 10 amino acids. The CDR3 coding sequence is TGCAGTGCTACCACAGATACGCAGTATTTT. The encoded protein is CSATTDTQYF.

This clone was detected only once. As DNA, the CDR3 is TGTGCCAGCAGTGAAGCGCGGGGGGGGACTGGAAACACCATATATTTT. Protein: CASSEARGGTGNTIYF. The J gene is TRBJ1-3, the V gene TRBV6-1; D possibly corresponds to TRBD1 (5 bases). The CDR3 has 16 amino acids. Trimming took 0 bases from V and 2 from J, leaving 11 bases between them. The germline gives CDR1 MNHNS, CDR2 SASEGT.

The chain combines TRBV7-2 with TRBJ1-3, with TRBD1 matching over 8 bases. With V trimmed by 8 bases and J by 0 bases, 9 bases remained unmatched. This CDR3 contains 16 residues. CDR1 is SGHTA, CDR2 FQGNSA, per germline. For the CDR3, the DNA is TGTGCCAGCCAGGGGGCAGATCTTCGCTCTGGAAACACCATATATTTT. It specifies CASQGADLRSGNTIYF.

The chain carries TRBV7-9 and TRBJ2-7; the match to TRBD2 covers 12 bases. The CDR3 length is 15 residues. CDR1 is SEHNR and CDR2 is FQNEAQ in the germline V gene (reference sequence). The V gene end was trimmed by 5 bases and the J gene end by 2 bases; junction bases not matched to a gene: 4. The CDR3 sequence: CASSPGLAGTYEQYF. In DNA form, the CDR3 reads TGTGCCAGCAGCCCCGGACTAGCGGGAACCTACGAGCAGTACTTC.

The chain has TRBV29-1 and TRBJ1-2; 12 positions match TRBD1. Trimming cost V 3 bases and J 6 bases; bases outside gene matches: 8. This CDR3 has 15 residues. The germline V gene encodes CDR1 SQVTM and CDR2 ANQGSEA. The CDR3 sequence: CSVETGTGGRDGYTF. The CDR3 nucleotides read TGCAGCGTTGAGACAGGGACAGGGGGCCGGGATGGCTACACCTTC.

This sequence joins TRBV9 and TRBJ2-3, with a weak D call TRBD1 (5 bases). V lost 1 base and J lost 6, with 15 bases in between. From germline, CDR1 is SGDLS and CDR2 YYNGEE. The CDR3 is made up of 15 amino acids. This CDR3 is CASSVQGLAADTQYF. DNA of the CDR3: TGTGCCAGCAGCGTACAGGGTTTAGCAGCGGATACGCAGTATTTT.

The chain employs TRBV7-8 and TRBJ1-1; possible D gene TRBD1, 6 bases. V lost 4 bases and J lost 0, with 12 bases in between. Looked up from germline, CDR1 is SGHVS and CDR2 is FQNEAQ. The CDR3 has 15 residues. This chain's CDR3 is CASSSGGLLNTEAFF. DNA for the CDR3: TGTGCCAGCAGCTCTGGGGGGCTGTTGAACACTGAAGCTTTCTTT.

The V call is TRBV5-1, the J call TRBJ2-7, with 9 bases that match TRBD2. Germline V CDR1 and CDR2: SGHRS, YFSETQ. The CDR3 extends over 16 amino acids. V lost 4 bases and J lost 6; bases outside the gene matches: 14. The CDR3 protein is CASSPAEGLAFSEQYF. In nucleotides, the CDR3 is TGCGCCAGCAGCCCCGCTGAGGGACTAGCCTTTTCCGAGCAGTACTTC.

The CDR3: CASSYSPGRYEQYF. As DNA, the CDR3 is TGTGCCAGCAGTTACTCGCCAGGCCGCTACGAGCAGTACTTC. The genes are TRBV6-6 and TRBJ2-7; D is uncertain. The germline gives CDR1 MNHNY, CDR2 SVGAGI (reference sequence). V was trimmed by 0 bases and J by 3 bases, leaving 9 bases between them. The CDR3 consists of 14 residues.

The chain uses TRBV6-5 and TRBJ2-5; D may be TRBD1 (6 bases). CDR3 length equals 16 residues. Looked up from germline, CDR1 is MNHEY and CDR2 is SVGAGI. The V end lost 3 bases, the J end lost 3 bases, and 17 bases lay between the germline ends. Here the CDR3 DNA reads TGTGCCAGCAGTTATGTAGGCCGGGACACCAAAGAGACCCAGTACTTC. Residues: CASSYVGRDTKETQYF.

In this sample, this clone turned up once. The chain employs TRBV7-6 and TRBJ1-1; tentatively, D is TRBD1 (5 bases). Germline CDR1 is SGHVS and CDR2 is FNYEAQ. The CDR3 is 15 residues long. V was pared by 0 bases and J by 4 bases, with 12 bases between. CDR3 sequence reads: CASSLAAGVGTEAFF. The CDR3 region has the DNA TGTGCCAGCAGCTTAGCGGCGGGGGTAGGCACTGAAGCTTTCTTT.

The rearrangement links TRBV27 to TRBJ1-6; 7 bases map to TRBD1. The length of the CDR3 is 13 residues. Unmatched junction bases numbered 6, after V lost 6 bases and J lost 10 bases. Per the germline V gene, CDR1 is MNHEY and CDR2 is SMNVEV (reference sequence). CDR3 in amino acids: CASRTGSGSPLHF. CDR3 nucleotide sequence: TGTGCCAGCAGGACAGGGAGCGGCTCACCCCTCCACTTT.

This chain links TRBV15 with TRBJ1-1; D not resolved. Germline assignment: CDR1 LNHNV and CDR2 YYDKDF (reference sequence). The CDR3 covers 13 residues. V lost 8 bases and J 11 bases, leaving 21 bases between the germline ends. As DNA, the CDR3 is TGTGCCACCTCTCCGACACGATCCGAGGAGGCTTTCTTT. It yields the protein CATSPTRSEEAFF.

This clone was observed once. This chain connects TRBV30 to TRBJ1-1, with 7 bases lining up with TRBD1. V shed 4 bases and J 8 bases; nucleotides not matched to a gene: 10. CDR3 length equals 13 residues. Germline CDR1 and CDR2: GTSNPN and SVGIG (reference sequence). CDR3 residues: CAWNGQAPEEAFF. The CDR3 DNA reads as TGTGCCTGGAACGGACAGGCACCCGAAGAAGCTTTCTTT.

This clone was seen a handful of times. The same CDR3 is also encoded by other DNA sequences in this sample. The chain combines TRBV9 with TRBJ1-3; D call uncertain. This CDR3 is 12 amino acids long. Germline V gene lookup returns CDR1 SGDLS and CDR2 YYNGEE. V was clipped by 3 bases and J by 2 bases, with 3 bases between them. Written as DNA, the CDR3 is TGTGCCAGCAGCGGAACTGGAAACACCATATATTTT. Protein product: CASSGTGNTIYF.

This clone was detected only once. The chain uses TRBV19 and TRBJ1-2; 7 bases map to TRBD1. Germline CDR1 and CDR2: LNHDA and SQIVND (reference sequence). The CDR3 runs to 15 residues. With 7 bases clipped from V and 6 bases from J, the junction kept 14 bases outside the gene matches. The CDR3 is CASTQPPTGEDGYTF. DNA of the CDR3: TGTGCCAGTACCCAACCCCCCACAGGGGAGGATGGCTACACCTTC.

The gene calls are TRBV4-1 and TRBJ1-6, with D uncertain. Germline CDR1 is MGHRA and CDR2 is YSYEKL. The CDR3 is made up of 13 amino acids. Trimming stripped 5 bases from V and 3 bases from J, with 5 bases between. The CDR3 sequence: CASSELYNSPLHF. In DNA, the CDR3 is TGCGCCAGCAGCGAACTCTATAATTCACCCCTCCACTTT.

The chain links TRBV10-1 to TRBJ1-1; 8 bases match TRBD1. V shed 5 bases and J 3 bases; nucleotides not matched to a gene: 8. The length of the CDR3 is 15 residues. Germline assignment: CDR1 WNHNN and CDR2 SYGVQD (reference sequence). The CDR3 here is CASSNDRGTYTEAFF. CDR3 coding DNA: TGCGCCAGCAGTAATGACAGGGGAACGTACACTGAAGCTTTCTTT.

The rearrangement links TRBV23-1 to TRBJ2-7, with 9 nucleotides matching TRBD1. TRBV23-1 is classed as an ORF, of uncertain function. The CDR3 extends over 12 amino acids. V lost 11 bases, J lost 2 bases, and 4 bases stayed unmatched. The CDR3 reads CARQGVPYEQYF. CDR3 DNA sequence: TGCGCCCGACAGGGGGTTCCCTACGAGCAGTACTTC.

Details on this clone: At one end, the junction sequence differs from germline, possibly due to a read error. The chain recombines TRBV29-1 with TRBJ2-1; 10 bases are a match to TRBD2. The germline V gene encodes CDR1 SQVTM and CDR2 ANQGSEA. The CDR3 loop spans 18 amino acids. CDR3 region: CSVEGVTASGSSYNEQLF. In nucleotides, the CDR3 is TGCAGCGTTGAAGGGGTCACGGCTAGCGGGAGTTCCTACAATGAGCAGCTCTTC.

The gene calls are TRBV10-1 and TRBJ2-2; D possibly corresponds to TRBD1 (6 bases). V lost 6 bases and J lost 0, with 23 bases in between. This CDR3 comprises 19 residues. Germline CDR1 reads WNHNN; CDR2 reads SYGVQD (reference sequence). CDR3 sequence: CASSGNLEGEITNTGELFF. The CDR3, as DNA: TGCGCCAGCAGCGGCAACCTTGAGGGGGAAATAACGAACACCGGGGAGCTGTTTTTT.

The chain recombines TRBV19 with TRBJ1-1; D perhaps matches TRBD1 (5 bases). Germline assignment: CDR1 LNHDA and CDR2 SQIVND (reference sequence). The CDR3 sequence is 14 residues long. Trimming stripped 1 base from V and 5 bases from J, with 11 bases between. The CDR3: CASSIVGTETEAFF. DNA of the CDR3: TGTGCCAGTAGTATAGTCGGGACCGAAACTGAAGCTTTCTTT.

J is TRBJ2-7 and V is TRBV2, with D unresolved. Germline V gives CDR1 SNHLY, CDR2 FYNNEI. Trimming took 2 bases from V and 3 from J, leaving 11 bases between them. CDR3 length: 14 residues. CDR3 sequence: CASSENDMGYEQYF. CDR3 coding DNA: TGTGCCAGCAGTGAAAATGACATGGGCTACGAGCAGTACTTC.

The rearrangement joins TRBV13 to TRBJ2-5; no clear D. V was cut by 1 base and J by 2 bases, with 5 bases left in between. Germline V gene data show CDR1 as PRHDT and CDR2 as FYEKMQ (reference sequence). The CDR3 covers 13 residues. CDR3 protein: CASSLAHQETQYF. CDR3 in DNA: TGTGCCAGCAGCTTAGCACATCAAGAGACCCAGTACTTC.

Here the CDR3 DNA reads TGTGCCAGCAGGGGGGACAGGGCCCCCTACGAGCAGTACTTC. Amino acid sequence: CASRGDRAPYEQYF. The chain has TRBV5-5 and TRBJ2-7; 9 bases agree with TRBD1. The CDR3 contains 14 residues. The germline V gene has CDR1 SGHKS and CDR2 YYEKEE (reference sequence). V trimming: 5 bases; J trimming: 2 bases; junction bases outside the gene matches: 5.

This clone is a singleton in its sample. J is TRBJ1-1 and V is TRBV30; 7 bases fit TRBD1. The junction had 21 bases not matched to a gene; V was cut back by 2 bases and J by 3 bases. The CDR3 covers 19 residues. Germline-derived CDR1 and CDR2 are GTSNPN and SVGIG (reference sequence). CDR3 region: CAWSPTTLSVTGAYTEAFF. The CDR3 DNA reads TGTGCCTGGAGTCCGACGACCTTATCGGTTACAGGGGCTTACACTGAAGCTTTCTTT.

The chain has TRBV6-6 and TRBJ2-5; maybe TRBD2 (6 bases). Germline CDR1 and CDR2: MNHNY and SVGAGI (reference sequence). CDR3 length equals 16 residues. V lost 7 bases and J 5 bases, leaving 23 bases between the germline ends. The CDR3 coding sequence is TGTGCCAGCACCCCCTTGGGTGGGGAGGTCGGGGAGACCCAGTACTTC. Amino acid sequence: CASTPLGGEVGETQYF.